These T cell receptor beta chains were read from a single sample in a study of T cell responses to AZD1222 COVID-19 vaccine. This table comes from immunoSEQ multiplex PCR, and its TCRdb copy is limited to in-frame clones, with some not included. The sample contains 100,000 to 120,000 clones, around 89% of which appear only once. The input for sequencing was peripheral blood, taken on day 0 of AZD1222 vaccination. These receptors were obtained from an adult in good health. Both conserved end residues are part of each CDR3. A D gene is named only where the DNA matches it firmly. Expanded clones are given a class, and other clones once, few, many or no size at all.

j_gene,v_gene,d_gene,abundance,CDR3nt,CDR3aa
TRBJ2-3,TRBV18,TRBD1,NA,TGTGCCAGCTCACTGGGTAGGGGGCCCACAGATACGCAGTATTTT,CASSLGRGPTDTQYF
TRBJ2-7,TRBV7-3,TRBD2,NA,TGTGCCAGCAGTCCCGGGACTAGCGCCCACGAGCAGTACTTC,CASSPGTSAHEQYF
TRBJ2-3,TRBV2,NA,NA,TGTGCCAGCAGTCTAATGGGGAACGCGGATACGCAGTATTTT,CASSLMGNADTQYF
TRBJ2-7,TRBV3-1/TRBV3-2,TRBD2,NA,TGTGCCAGCAGCCGGAGGACTAGTCTCGACGAGCAGTACTTC,CASSRRTSLDEQYF
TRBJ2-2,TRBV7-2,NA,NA,TGTGCCAGCAGTCAACAGAACACCGGGGAGCTGTTTTTT,CASSQQNTGELFF
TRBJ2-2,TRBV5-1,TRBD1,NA,TGCGCCAGCAGCTTGGTTTCCAGGGGGCAGGGCACCGGGGAGCTGTTTTTT,CASSLVSRGQGTGELFF
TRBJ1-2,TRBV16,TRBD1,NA,TGTGCCAGCAGCCGCGACAGGGGGCAAGGCTACACCTTC,CASSRDRGQGYTF
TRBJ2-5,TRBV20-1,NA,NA,TGCAGTGCTAGTGCCTTGACAGCGTCTCTGGAGACCCAGTACTTC,CSASALTASLETQYF
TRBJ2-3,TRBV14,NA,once,TGTGCCAGCAGCCATAGGACGCAATTCACAGATACGCAGTATTTT,CASSHRTQFTDTQYF
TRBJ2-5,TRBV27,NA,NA,TGTGCCAGCAGTTTACGATGGGGAGAGACCCAGTACTTC,CASSLRWGETQYF
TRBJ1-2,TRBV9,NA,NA,TGTGCCAGCAGCCCCCTAGAGCTCGGGGGCTACACCTTC,CASSPLELGGYTF
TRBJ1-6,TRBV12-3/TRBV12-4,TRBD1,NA,TGTGCCAGCAGTCAAGGGGACAGTCTGGCCCTCCACTTT,CASSQGDSLALHF
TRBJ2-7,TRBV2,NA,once,TGTGCCAGCAGTGACGACCCCCACGAGCAGTACTTC,CASSDDPHEQYF
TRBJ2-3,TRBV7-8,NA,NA,TGTGCCAGCAGCTTACAACGGTGGACAGATACGCAGTATTTT,CASSLQRWTDTQYF
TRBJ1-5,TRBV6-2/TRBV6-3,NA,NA,TGTGCCAGCAGTTTAACTACAGGTATCCATCAGCCCCAGCATTTT,CASSLTTGIHQPQHF
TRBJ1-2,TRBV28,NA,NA,TGTGCCAGCAGCCTGGGGAGAGAGAACTATGGCTACACCTTC,CASSLGRENYGYTF
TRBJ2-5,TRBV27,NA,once,TGTGCCAGCTCAAGGGGTGGCCTCCGGGAGACCCAGTACTTC,CASSRGGLRETQYF
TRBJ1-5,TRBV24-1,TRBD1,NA,TGTGCCACCAGTGATAAGACAGGGGGCAATCAGCCCCAGCATTTT,CATSDKTGGNQPQHF
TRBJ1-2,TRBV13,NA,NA,TGTGCCAGCAGCGCAACAGGTTCCTATGGCTACACCTTC,CASSATGSYGYTF
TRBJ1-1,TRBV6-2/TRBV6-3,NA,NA,TGTGCCAGCAGTTACCCTGGGGGAGCTTTCTTT,CASSYPGGAFF
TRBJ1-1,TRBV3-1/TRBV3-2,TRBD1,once,TGTGCCAGCAGCCAACCACAGGGGCCCACTGAAGCTTTCTTT,CASSQPQGPTEAFF
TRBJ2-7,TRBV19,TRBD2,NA,TGTGCCAGTAGCCCGGGACTACCAACCTACGAGCAGTACTTC,CASSPGLPTYEQYF
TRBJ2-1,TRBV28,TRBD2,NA,TGTGCCAGCAGTCGGACTAGCGGGAGTTACAATGAGCAGTTCTTC,CASSRTSGSYNEQFF
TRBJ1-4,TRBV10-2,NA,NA,TGCGCCAGCTCCGCCTTGGGGTTGACTAATGAAAAACTGTTTTTT,CASSALGLTNEKLFF
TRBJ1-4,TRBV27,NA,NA,TGTGCCAGCAGTTTCACTGGGTTCGGGGGGTTGACTAATGAAAAACTGTTTTTT,CASSFTGFGGLTNEKLFF
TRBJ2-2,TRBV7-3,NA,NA,TGTGCCAGCAGCTCCCCCCCCGGGGAGCTGTTTTTT,CASSSPPGELFF
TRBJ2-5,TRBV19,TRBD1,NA,TGTGCCAGTAGTCCCGGACAGGGCGGGACCCAGTACTTC,CASSPGQGGTQYF
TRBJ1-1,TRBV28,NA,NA,TGTGCCAGCAGCCCGGACCCAGGACCAGTAGCTTTCTTT,CASSPDPGPVAFF
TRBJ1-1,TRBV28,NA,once,TGTGCCAGCAGTTTCTCCGCCGGGACAAGGAACACTGAAGCTTTCTTT,CASSFSAGTRNTEAFF
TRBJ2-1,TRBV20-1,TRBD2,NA,TGCAGTGCTAGTAGCGGGAGGGGCAATGAGCAGTTCTTC,CSASSGRGNEQFF
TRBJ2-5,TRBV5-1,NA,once,TGCGCCAGCAGCTTGATGGGTCAAGAGACCCAGTACTTC,CASSLMGQETQYF
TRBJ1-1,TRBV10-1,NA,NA,TGCGCCAGCAGCGTTCAGGGGAACACTGAAGCTTTCTTT,CASSVQGNTEAFF
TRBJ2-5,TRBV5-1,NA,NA,TGCGCCAGCAGCACATCAGGGGCCGCGGGAGAGACCCAGTACTTC,CASSTSGAAGETQYF
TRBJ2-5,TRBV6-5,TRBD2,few,TGTGCCTCCTCCCCGCTAGCGGGAGGTCAAGAGACCCAGTACTTC,CASSPLAGGQETQYF
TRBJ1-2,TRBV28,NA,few,TGTGCCAGCAGTCCGTACAGTCCCCTTCTCTATGGCTACACCTTC,CASSPYSPLLYGYTF
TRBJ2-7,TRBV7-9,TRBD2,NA,TGTGCCAGCAGCCCGGGACTAGCGCACTACGAGCAGTACTTC,CASSPGLAHYEQYF
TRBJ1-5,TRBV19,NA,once,TGTGCCAGTAGTATAGCGGAAGTAAGTCAGCCCCAGCATTTT,CASSIAEVSQPQHF
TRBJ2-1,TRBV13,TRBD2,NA,TGTGCCAGCAGCTCCCGGACTAGCGGGACCCTATACAATGAGCAGTTCTTC,CASSSRTSGTLYNEQFF
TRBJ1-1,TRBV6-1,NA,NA,TGTGCCAGCAGTGAGAGGGCAGGGGACACTGAAGCTTTCTTT,CASSERAGDTEAFF
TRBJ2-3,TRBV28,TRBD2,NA,TGTGCCAGCAGTGGACTAGCGGACACAGATACGCAGTATTTT,CASSGLADTDTQYF
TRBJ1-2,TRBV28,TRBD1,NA,TGTGCCAGCGAACTCCGGGACAGGGGGCGGGATGGCTACACCTTC,CASELRDRGRDGYTF
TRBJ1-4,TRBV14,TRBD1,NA,TGTGCCAGCAGTCTCGACAGGGGTATTGCAACTAATGAAAAACTGTTTTTT,CASSLDRGIATNEKLFF
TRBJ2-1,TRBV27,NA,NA,TGTGCCAGCACCTCAAACAATGAGCAGTTCTTC,CASTSNNEQFF
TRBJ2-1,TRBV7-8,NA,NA,TGTGCCAGCAGCCCCCCGGAGGCAGGGGCCGGGGGAAATGAGCAGTTCTTC,CASSPPEAGAGGNEQFF
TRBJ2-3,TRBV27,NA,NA,TGTGCCAGCAGTTTGTCAATCAGGACAGATACGCAGTATTTT,CASSLSIRTDTQYF
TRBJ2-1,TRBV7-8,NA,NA,TGTGCCAGCAGTTTCCACTCCTCTGAGCAGTTCTTC,CASSFHSSEQFF
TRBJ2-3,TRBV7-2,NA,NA,TGTGCCAGCCTTAGGGTCTTTCCAGATACGCAGTATTTT,CASLRVFPDTQYF
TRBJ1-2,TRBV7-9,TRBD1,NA,TGTGCCAGCAGCCCGTCCTGGACAGGGGGGCTAGGCTATGGCTACACCTTC,CASSPSWTGGLGYGYTF